The T cell receptor beta chain described here comes from a study of cytomegalovirus exposure and HLA in healthy donors. The V segment lost 2 bases and the J segment 0 bases; nucleotides outside the gene matches: 2. Germline CDR1 reads SGHNT; CDR2 reads YYREEE (reference sequence). This CDR3 comprises 15 residues. Findings and limits, study-wide: With high specificity and sensitivity, the classifier reportedly diagnosed cytomegalovirus status.

The PCR ran on 60 Vbeta and 13 Jbeta primers. Repertoires were generated with immunoSEQ multiplex PCR, while TCRdb's copy carries only in-frame clones and drops some. Of 110,000 to 150,000 clones in the sample, around 80% are singletons; the top ten hold roughly 9.7%. As concerns this clone: The antigen is not known.

Sequenced: PBMCs. V is TRBV5-4 and J is TRBJ2-1, with 7 bases that match TRBD2. This sequence originates from a woman aged 55-70 years in good health and CMV-seropositive. The CDR3 here is CASSFLADSYNEQFF. CDR3 coding DNA: TGTGCCAGCAGCTTCCTAGCGGACTCCTACAATGAGCAGTTCTTC.